This is a list of T cell receptor beta chains from one sample in a study of T cell changes during pregnancy in multiple sclerosis. The table came from immunoSEQ multiplex PCR; TCRdb's copy has only in-frame clones and leaves some out. This table has approximately 49,000 clones, 88% appearing once. The sequencing here drew on CD4+ T cells from peripheral blood mononuclear cells, taken in the second trimester of pregnancy. All receptors derive from a female donor with multiple sclerosis, enrolled in a pregnancy study. Both conserved end residues are part of each CDR3. Each record gives: CDR3 length, V gene, clone size, CDR3 protein. The size field is filled for only some rows; it gives once, few, many or a size class.

length: 14; V: TRBV6-1; size: -; CDR3: CASSELNSNQPQHF
length: 13; V: TRBV18; size: -; CDR3: CASSRTASYEQYF
length: 15; V: TRBV7-8; size: -; CDR3: CASSLVSGGIYEQYF
length: 17; V: TRBV19; size: -; CDR3: CASSMFPRQGLRETQYF
length: 15; V: TRBV7-8; size: -; CDR3: CASSLTRAGDTEAFF
length: 15; V: TRBV7-2; size: -; CDR3: CASRYGKPPYNEQFF
length: 17; V: TRBV28; size: -; CDR3: CASSLRDNNRPNEKLFF
length: 15; V: TRBV6-1; size: -; CDR3: CASSPWQGVSTEAFF
length: 13; V: TRBV10-1; size: -; CDR3: CASSAGTSGSGYF
length: 18; V: TRBV12-5; size: -; CDR3: CASGLALGLAGDQETQYF
length: 13; V: TRBV2; size: -; CDR3: CASSAQGADTQYF
length: 13; V: TRBV19; size: -; CDR3: CASSMSGGTEAFF
length: 15; V: TRBV2; size: once; CDR3: CASSLGLAGVVTQYF
length: 16; V: TRBV19; size: -; CDR3: CASRAGERELRDTQYF
length: 15; V: TRBV5-1; size: -; CDR3: CASSQGAGGNYGYTF
length: 13; V: TRBV19; size: once; CDR3: CASSGTGTSGSHF
length: 15; V: TRBV6-5; size: once; CDR3: CASSPPSARTYEQYF
length: 14; V: TRBV29-1; size: -; CDR3: CSVVGSGIASEQFF
length: 15; V: TRBV5-1; size: once; CDR3: CASSGTRTVLGEQYF
length: 13; V: TRBV19; size: -; CDR3: CASSITQDYGYTF
length: 12; V: TRBV7-9; size: -; CDR3: CASSLMGGELFF
length: 14; V: TRBV19; size: few; CDR3: CASSVQPGETEAFF
length: 15; V: TRBV19; size: -; CDR3: CASSIEATASYEQYF
length: 17; V: TRBV2; size: -; CDR3: CASRDLVDRGQDQPQHF
length: 15; V: TRBV5-4; size: -; CDR3: CASSPPGGNTGELFF
length: 15; V: TRBV19; size: -; CDR3: CASSIGLPVYNEQFF
length: 14; V: TRBV5-6; size: -; CDR3: CASSLSGSSYEQYF
length: 18; V: TRBV10-3; size: -; CDR3: CAISDVSRGNTRTDTQYF
length: 14; V: TRBV27; size: medium-sized; CDR3: CASSLQGGNQPQHF
length: 14; V: TRBV28; size: -; CDR3: CASSLGQGAHGYTF
length: 15; V: TRBV7-8; size: once; CDR3: CASSSVRTAGNTIYF
length: 16; V: TRBV30; size: -; CDR3: CAWTRWTSGSINEQFF
length: 15; V: TRBV5-8; size: once; CDR3: CASSLGTRANQPQHF
length: 16; V: TRBV9; size: -; CDR3: CASSGLAGSNTGELFF
length: 16; V: TRBV9; size: once; CDR3: CASSWAQGSGANVLTF
length: 15; V: TRBV11-2; size: -; CDR3: CASSLRTGTGTEAFF
length: 13; V: TRBV5-1; size: -; CDR3: CASTRDRGHGYTF
length: 17; V: TRBV7-2; size: -; CDR3: CASSLGPTASVRGEQYF
length: 16; V: TRBV4-3; size: -; CDR3: CASSQVSGRSEETQYF
length: 19; V: TRBV7-9; size: -; CDR3: CASSLLGRGLAGLQETQYF
length: 16; V: TRBV4-2; size: -; CDR3: CASSQSRGGSFDEQYF
length: 13; V: TRBV11-2; size: once; CDR3: CASSARQYTEAFF
length: 14; V: TRBV5-5; size: once; CDR3: CASTKLPGETEAFF
length: 16; V: TRBV10-3; size: -; CDR3: CAISAGQGLNTGELFF
length: 16; V: TRBV6-5; size: -; CDR3: CASSYSMRWGGYEQYF
length: 14; V: TRBV14; size: -; CDR3: CASSKSGRPDTQYF
length: 15; V: TRBV2; size: once; CDR3: CASSATSGDTDTQYF
length: 16; V: TRBV25-1; size: -; CDR3: CASSPQGGSGTDTQYF